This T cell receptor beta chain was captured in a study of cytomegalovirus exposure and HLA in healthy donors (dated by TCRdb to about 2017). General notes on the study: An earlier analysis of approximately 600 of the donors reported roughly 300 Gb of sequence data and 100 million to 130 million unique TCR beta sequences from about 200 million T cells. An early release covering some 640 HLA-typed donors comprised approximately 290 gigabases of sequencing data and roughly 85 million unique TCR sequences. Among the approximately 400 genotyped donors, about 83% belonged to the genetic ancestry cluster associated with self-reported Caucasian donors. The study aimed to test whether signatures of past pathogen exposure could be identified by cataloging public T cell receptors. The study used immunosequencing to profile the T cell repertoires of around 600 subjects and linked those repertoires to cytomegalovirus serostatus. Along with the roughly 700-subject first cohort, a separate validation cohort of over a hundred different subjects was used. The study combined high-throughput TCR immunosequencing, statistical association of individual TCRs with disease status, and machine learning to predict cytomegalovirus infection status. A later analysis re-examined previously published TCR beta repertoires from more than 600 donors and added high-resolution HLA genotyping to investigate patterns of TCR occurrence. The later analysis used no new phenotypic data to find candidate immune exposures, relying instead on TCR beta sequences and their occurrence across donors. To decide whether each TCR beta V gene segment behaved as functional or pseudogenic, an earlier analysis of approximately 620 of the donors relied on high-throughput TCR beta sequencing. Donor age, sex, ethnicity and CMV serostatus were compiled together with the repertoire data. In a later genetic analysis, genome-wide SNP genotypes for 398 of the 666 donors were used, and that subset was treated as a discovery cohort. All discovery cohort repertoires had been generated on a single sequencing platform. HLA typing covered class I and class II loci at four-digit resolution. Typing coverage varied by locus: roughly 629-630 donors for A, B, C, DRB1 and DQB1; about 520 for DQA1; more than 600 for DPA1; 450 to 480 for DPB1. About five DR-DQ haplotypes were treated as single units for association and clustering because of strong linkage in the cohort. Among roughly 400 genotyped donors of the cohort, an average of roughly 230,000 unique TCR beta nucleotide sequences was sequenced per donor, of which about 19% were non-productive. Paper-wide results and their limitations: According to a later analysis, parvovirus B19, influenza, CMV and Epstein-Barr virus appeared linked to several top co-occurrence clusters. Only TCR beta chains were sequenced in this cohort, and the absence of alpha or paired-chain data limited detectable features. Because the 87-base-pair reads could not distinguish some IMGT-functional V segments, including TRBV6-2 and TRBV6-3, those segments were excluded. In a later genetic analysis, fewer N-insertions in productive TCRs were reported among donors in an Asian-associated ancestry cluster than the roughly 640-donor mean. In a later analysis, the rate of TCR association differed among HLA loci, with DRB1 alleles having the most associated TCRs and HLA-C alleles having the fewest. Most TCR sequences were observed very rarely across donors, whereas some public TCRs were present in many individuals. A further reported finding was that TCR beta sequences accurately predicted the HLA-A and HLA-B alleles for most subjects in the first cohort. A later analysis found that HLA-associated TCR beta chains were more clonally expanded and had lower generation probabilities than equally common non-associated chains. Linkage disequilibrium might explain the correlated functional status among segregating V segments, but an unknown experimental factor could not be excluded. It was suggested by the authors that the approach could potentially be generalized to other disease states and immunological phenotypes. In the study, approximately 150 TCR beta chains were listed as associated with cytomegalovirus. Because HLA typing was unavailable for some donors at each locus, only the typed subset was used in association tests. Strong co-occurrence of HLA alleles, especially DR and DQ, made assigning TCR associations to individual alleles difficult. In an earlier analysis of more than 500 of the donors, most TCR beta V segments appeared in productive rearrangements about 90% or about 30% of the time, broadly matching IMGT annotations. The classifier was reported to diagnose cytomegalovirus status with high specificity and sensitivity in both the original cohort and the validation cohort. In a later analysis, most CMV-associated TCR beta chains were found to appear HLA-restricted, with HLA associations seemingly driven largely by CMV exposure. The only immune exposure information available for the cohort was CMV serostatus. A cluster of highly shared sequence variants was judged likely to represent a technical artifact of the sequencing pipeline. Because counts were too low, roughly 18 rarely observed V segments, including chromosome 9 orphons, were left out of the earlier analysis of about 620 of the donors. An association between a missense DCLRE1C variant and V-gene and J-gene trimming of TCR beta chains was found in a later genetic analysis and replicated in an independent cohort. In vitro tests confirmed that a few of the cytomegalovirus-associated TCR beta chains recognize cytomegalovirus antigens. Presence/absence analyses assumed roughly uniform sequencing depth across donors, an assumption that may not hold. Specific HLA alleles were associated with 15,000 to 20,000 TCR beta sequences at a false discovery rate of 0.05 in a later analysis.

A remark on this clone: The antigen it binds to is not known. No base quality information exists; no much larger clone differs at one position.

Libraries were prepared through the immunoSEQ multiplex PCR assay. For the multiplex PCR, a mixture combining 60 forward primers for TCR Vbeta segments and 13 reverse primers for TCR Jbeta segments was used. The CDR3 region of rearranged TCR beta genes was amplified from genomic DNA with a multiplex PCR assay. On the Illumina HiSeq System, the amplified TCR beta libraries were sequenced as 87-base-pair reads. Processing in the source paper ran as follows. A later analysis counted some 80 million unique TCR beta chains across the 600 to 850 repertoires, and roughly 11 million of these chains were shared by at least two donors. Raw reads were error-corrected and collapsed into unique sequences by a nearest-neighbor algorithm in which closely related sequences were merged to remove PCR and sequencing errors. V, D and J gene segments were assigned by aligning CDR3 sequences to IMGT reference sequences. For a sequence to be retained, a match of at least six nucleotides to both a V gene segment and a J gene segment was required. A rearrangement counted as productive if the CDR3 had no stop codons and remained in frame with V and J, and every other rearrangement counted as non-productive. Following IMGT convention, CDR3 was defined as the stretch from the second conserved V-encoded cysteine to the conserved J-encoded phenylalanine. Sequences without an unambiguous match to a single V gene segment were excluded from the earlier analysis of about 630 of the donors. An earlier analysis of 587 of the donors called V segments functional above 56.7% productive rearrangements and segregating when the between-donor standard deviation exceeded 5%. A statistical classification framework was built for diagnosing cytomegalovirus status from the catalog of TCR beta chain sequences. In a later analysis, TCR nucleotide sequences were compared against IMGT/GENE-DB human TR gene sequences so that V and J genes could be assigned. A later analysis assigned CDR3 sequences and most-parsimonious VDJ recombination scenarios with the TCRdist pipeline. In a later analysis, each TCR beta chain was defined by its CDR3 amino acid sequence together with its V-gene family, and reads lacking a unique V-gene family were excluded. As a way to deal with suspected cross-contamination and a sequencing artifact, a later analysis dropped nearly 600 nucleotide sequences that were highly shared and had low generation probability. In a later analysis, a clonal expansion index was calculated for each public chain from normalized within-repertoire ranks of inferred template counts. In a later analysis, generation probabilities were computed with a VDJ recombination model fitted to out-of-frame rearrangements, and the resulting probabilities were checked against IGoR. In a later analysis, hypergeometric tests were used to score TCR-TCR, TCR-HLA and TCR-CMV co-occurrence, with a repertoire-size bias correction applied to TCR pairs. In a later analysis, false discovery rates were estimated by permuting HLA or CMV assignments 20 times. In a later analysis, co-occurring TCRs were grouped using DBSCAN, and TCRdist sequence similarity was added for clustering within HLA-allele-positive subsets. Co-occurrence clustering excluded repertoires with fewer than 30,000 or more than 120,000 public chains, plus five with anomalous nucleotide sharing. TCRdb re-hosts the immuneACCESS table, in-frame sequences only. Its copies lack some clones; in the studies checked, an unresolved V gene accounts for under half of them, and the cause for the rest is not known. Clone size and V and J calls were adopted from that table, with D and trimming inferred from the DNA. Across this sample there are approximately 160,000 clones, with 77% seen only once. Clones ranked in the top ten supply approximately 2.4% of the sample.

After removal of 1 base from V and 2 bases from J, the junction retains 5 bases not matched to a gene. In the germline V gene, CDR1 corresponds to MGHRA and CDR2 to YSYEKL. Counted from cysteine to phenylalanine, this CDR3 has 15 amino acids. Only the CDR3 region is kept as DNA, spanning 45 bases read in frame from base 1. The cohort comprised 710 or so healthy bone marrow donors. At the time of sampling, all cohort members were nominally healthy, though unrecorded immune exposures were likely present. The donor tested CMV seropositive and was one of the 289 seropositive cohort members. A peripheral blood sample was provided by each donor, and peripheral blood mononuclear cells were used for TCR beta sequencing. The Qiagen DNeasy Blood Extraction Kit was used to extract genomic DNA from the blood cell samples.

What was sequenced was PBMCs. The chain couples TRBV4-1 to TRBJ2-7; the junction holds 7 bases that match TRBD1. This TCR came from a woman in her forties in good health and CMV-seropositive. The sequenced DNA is TGCGCCAGCAGCCAAGTCGGACAGGCCCCCTACGAGCAGTACTTC. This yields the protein CASSQVGQAPYEQYF.